This T cell receptor (beta chain) comes out of a study of T cell clonotyping in hematopoietic cell transplantation (dated by TCRdb to 2020 to 2023). Broadly, across the study: Recipient samples taken before transplant were obtained following cytoreduction. A total of 110 to 150 blood samples were collected in the study from around 40 consecutive transplant recipients and their related donors. Recruitment of patients ran from 2015 to early 2017, and follow-up continued until late 2020 or until death.

Concerning this clone itself: The antigen it recognizes is unknown. Base qualities are not provided; no much larger clone lies one nucleotide away.

The immunoSEQ assay, a bias-controlled multiplex PCR using V- and J-specific primers, was used to amplify TCR beta CDR3 regions from genomic DNA. In a second PCR step, a proprietary barcode and Illumina adapter sequences were attached to the CDR3 amplicons. An Illumina MiSeq instrument was used to sequence the CDR3 libraries. In the original analysis: Export and quality control were performed with immunoSEQ Analyzer 3.0, and downstream analyses were performed with R Bioconductor and Immunarch. Only productive rearrangements within the normalized downsampled data set were used in the calculation of repertoire metrics. Pathologically expanded clonotypes were defined as those larger than 5 templates in the normalized cohort. The Inverse Simpson Index was used to measure repertoire diversity. The non-normalized data set was used for CMV-specificity analyses so that all clonotypes could be captured. TCRdb mirrors the immuneACCESS table, restricted to in-frame sequences. Some clones are absent from its copies; in checked studies, under half trace to an unresolved V gene, and the reason for the others is unknown. D and trimming come from the DNA, and the V and J calls and clone size come from that table. Within this sample are tens of thousands of clones, with around 95% of them counted one time only. In total, the top ten clones hold under 2% of the sample.

The CDR3 covers 14 residues, taking in both the cysteine and the phenylalanine. The read is trimmed to its CDR3 DNA, 42 bases read in frame from base 1. The germline V gene specifies MNHEY as CDR1 and SVGAGI as CDR2. V is cut by 5 bases and J by 5 bases, and the space between the germline ends is 12 bases. The sample's time point label, in plain terms: recipient sample about 28 days before transplant, after cytoreduction. Blood samples were obtained from recipients approximately 28 days before transplant and at days 30, 100 and 180 after transplant. Using Nuclei Lysis Solution, genomic DNA was extracted from unfractionated peripheral blood mononuclear cells that were either fresh or cryopreserved. Overall results and qualifications from the work: The sample size was limited, and because cells were not sorted, the contributions of CD4 and CD8 repertoires could not be separated. Broader posttransplant TCR repertoire diversity was predicted by donor and pretransplant recipient Inverse Simpson Index values. After transplant, TCR diversity in recipients dropped, and pathologically expanded clonotypes climbed progressively between day 30 and day 180. Recipient repertoires showed only a small fraction of overlap with donor repertoires, and over 97% appeared de novo at the given depth.

The sequences come from peripheral blood mononuclear cells, collected before stem cell transplant. The chain uses TRBV6-5 and TRBJ2-2; no confident D gene assignment can be made. The source of this sequence is a man aged 40-50 years with chronic myeloid leukemia. Some clones in this sample may be carry-over from other donors' samples. The sequenced DNA: TGTGCCAGCAGTCCCCGGAGACCTACCGGGGAGCTGTTTTTT. It encodes CASSPRRPTGELFF.